Given below is one T cell receptor beta chain in context. Antigen unknown. This record belongs to a study of OX40 agonist ivuxolimab in advanced cancers. Overall study context: The group had a mean age of about 60 years, ranged from 23 to 79, and was 82.7% male.

Deletions cut 3 bases from V and 2 bases from J, with 5 bases between. This CDR3 is 12 amino acids long. CDR1 MNHEY and CDR2 SMNVEV come from the germline V gene (reference sequence). Study conclusions and caveats: Compared with CD4+, CD8+ T cells on average had more expanded clones. Normalized T-cell clonal expansion was also low in a subset of nonresponders.

Produced via immunoSEQ multiplex PCR; TCRdb's table is partial and in-frame only. This table has 55,000 to 75,000 clones, 91% appearing once. The chain couples TRBV27 to TRBJ2-7; D remains unclear. The sequencing here drew on CD4+ or CD8+ T cells sorted from blood, taken in a trial of the OX40 agonist ivuxolimab. The receptor was isolated from an adult with an advanced solid tumor such as melanoma, head and neck, liver or kidney cancer. The CDR3 sequence is CASSLRTYEQYF. The CDR3 DNA reads TGTGCCAGCAGTTTGAGAACCTACGAGCAGTACTTC.